These 2 T cell receptor beta chains came from one sample sequenced in a study of OX40 agonist ivuxolimab in advanced cancers. Some clones are missing from TCRdb's copy, which holds only in-frame ones; the method was immunoSEQ multiplex PCR. This repertoire shows 90,000 or so clones, 90% to 95% found once; its top ten account for about 2.4%. Sequenced here: CD4+ or CD8+ T cells sorted from blood, sampled in a trial of the OX40 agonist ivuxolimab. These receptors were collected from an adult with an advanced solid tumor such as melanoma, head and neck, liver or kidney cancer.

This sequence joins TRBV7-8 and TRBJ2-1, with D perhaps assigned TRBD1 or TRBD2 (5 bases each). This CDR3 is 16 amino acids long. The V end lost 5 bases, the J end lost 3 bases, and 17 bases lay between the germline ends. In germline, CDR1 is SGHVS, CDR2 FQNEAQ. CDR3 protein: CASSPLLGERYNEQFF. The CDR3 DNA reads as TGTGCCAGCAGCCCCCTCCTGGGGGAGCGCTACAATGAGCAGTTCTTC.

The rearrangement links TRBV19 to TRBJ2-7, with 10 bases lining up with TRBD1. Germline V lookup: CDR1 LNHDA, CDR2 SQIVND (reference sequence). V gave up 4 bases and J gave up 1 base; unmatched junction bases: 4. This CDR3 spans 15 amino acids. This CDR3 is CASSSWTGGSYEQYF. In DNA, the CDR3 is TGTGCCAGTAGTAGCTGGACAGGGGGATCCTACGAGCAGTACTTC. The variable domain in full, completed from reference TRBV19 and TRBJ2-7, reads DGGITQSPKYLFRKEGQNVTLSCEQNLNHDAMYWYRQDPGQGLRLIYYSQIVNDFQKGDIAEGYSVSREKKESFPLTVTSAQKNPTAFYLCASSSWTGGSYEQYFGPGTRLTVT.